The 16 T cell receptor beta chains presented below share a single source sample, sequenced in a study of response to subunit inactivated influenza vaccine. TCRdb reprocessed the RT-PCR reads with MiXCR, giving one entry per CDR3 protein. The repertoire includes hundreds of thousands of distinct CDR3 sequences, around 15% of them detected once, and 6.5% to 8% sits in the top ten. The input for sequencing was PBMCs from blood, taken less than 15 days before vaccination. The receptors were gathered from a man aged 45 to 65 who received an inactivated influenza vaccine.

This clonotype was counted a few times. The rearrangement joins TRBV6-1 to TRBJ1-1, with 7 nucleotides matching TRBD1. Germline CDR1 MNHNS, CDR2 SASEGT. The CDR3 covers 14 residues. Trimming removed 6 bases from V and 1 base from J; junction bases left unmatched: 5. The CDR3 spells CASRMDRWNTEAFF. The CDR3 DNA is TGTGCCAGCAGGATGGACAGGTGGAACACTGAAGCTTTCTTT.

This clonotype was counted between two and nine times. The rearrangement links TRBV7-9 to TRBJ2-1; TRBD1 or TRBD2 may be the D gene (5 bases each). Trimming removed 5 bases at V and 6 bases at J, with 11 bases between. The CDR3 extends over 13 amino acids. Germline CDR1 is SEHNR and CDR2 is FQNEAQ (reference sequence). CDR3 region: CASSQSGPNEQFF. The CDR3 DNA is TGTGCCAGCAGCCAGTCGGGACCCAATGAGCAGTTCTTC.

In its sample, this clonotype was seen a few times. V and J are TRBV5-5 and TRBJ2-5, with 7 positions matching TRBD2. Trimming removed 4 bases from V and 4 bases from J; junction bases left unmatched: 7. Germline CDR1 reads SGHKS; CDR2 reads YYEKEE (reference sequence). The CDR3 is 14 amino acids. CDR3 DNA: TGTGCCAGCAGCCTTGACAGCGGGATAGAGACCCAGTACTTC. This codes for CASSLDSGIETQYF.

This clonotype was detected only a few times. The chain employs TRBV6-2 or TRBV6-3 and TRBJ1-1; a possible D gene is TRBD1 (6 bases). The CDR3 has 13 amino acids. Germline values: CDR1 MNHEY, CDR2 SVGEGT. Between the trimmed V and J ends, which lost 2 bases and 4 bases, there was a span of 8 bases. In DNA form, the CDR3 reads TGTGCCAGCAGTTACCCAGGGGCCACTGAAGCTTTCTTT. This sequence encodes CASSYPGATEAFF.

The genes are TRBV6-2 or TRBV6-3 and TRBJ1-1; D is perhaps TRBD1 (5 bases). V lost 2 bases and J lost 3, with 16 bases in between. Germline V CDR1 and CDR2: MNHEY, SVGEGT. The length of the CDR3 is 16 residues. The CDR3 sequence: CASSYPEFRVDTEAFF. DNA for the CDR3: TGTGCCAGCAGTTACCCCGAATTCAGGGTGGACACTGAAGCTTTCTTT.

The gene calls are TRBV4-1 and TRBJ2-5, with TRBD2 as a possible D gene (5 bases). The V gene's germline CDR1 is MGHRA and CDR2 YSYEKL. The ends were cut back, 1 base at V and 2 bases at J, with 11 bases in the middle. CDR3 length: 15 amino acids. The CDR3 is CASSQVASRQETQYF. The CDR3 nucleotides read TGCGCCAGCAGCCAAGTGGCTAGCCGGCAAGAGACCCAGTACTTC.

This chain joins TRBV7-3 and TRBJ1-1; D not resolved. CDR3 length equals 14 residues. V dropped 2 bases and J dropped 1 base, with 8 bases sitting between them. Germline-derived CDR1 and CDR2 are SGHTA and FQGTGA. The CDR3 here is CASSLGVANTEAFF. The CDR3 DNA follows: TGTGCCAGCAGCTTAGGGGTGGCGAACACTGAAGCTTTCTTT.

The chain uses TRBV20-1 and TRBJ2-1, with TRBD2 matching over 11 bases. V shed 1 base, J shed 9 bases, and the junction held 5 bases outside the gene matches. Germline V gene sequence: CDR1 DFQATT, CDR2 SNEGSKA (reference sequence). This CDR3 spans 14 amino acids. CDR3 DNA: TGCAGTGCTAGAGCTATAGCGGGGGGGGGTGAGCAGTTCTTC. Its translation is CSARAIAGGGEQFF.

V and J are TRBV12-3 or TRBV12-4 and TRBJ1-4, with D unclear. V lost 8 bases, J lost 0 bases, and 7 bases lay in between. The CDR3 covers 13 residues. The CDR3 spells CASRVATNEKLFF. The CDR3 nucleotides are TGTGCCAGCCGGGTTGCAACTAATGAAAAACTGTTTTTT.

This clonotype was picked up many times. The CDR3 loop reads CATGDRNTGELFF. The CDR3 nucleotides are TGTGCCACGGGGGACAGAAACACCGGGGAGCTGTTTTTT. This chain uses TRBV6-5 with TRBJ2-2, with a weak D call TRBD1 (7 bases). Germline values: CDR1 MNHEY, CDR2 SVGAGI. The V gene lost 10 bases and the J gene lost 2 bases, with 11 bases spanning the gap. The CDR3 has 13 residues.

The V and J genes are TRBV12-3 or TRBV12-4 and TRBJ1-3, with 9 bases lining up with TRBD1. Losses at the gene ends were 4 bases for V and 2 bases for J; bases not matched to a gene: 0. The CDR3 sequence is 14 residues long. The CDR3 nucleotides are TGTGCCAGCAGTTGGACAGGGGCTGGAAACACCATATATTTT. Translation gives CASSWTGAGNTIYF.

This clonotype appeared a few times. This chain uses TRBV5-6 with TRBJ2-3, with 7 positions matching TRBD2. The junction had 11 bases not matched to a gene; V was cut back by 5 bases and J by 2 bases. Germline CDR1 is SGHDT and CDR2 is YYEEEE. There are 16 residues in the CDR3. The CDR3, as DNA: TGTGCCAGCAGGGGTGCGAAGCGGGGCCCCACAGATACGCAGTATTTT. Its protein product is CASRGAKRGPTDTQYF.

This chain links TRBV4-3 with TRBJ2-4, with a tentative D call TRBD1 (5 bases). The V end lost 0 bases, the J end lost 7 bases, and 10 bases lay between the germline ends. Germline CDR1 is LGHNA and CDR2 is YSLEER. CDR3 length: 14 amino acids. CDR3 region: CASSQDQGANIQYF. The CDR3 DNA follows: TGCGCCAGCAGCCAAGATCAGGGTGCGAACATTCAGTACTTC.

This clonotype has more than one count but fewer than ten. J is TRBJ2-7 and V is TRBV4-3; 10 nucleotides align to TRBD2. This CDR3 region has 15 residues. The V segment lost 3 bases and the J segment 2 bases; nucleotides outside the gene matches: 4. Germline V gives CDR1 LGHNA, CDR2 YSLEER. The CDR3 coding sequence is TGCGCCAGCAGCCAGGCTAGCGGGAGCCCCTACGAGCAGTACTTC. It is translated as CASSQASGSPYEQYF.

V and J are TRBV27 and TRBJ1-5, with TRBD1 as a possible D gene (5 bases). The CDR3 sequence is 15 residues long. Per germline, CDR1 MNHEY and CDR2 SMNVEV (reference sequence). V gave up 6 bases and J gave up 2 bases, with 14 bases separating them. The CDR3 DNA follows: TGTGCCAGCAGGATGCAGGGAGGGGGCAATCAGCCCCAGCATTTT. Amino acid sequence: CASRMQGGGNQPQHF.

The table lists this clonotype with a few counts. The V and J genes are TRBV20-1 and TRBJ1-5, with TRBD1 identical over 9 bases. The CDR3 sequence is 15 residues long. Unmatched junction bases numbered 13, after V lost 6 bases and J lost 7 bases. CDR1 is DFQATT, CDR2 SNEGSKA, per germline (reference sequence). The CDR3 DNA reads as TGCAGTGCGCCCTCGAGGGGACAGGGTGGCCAGCCCCAGCATTTT. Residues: CSAPSRGQGGQPQHF.